This T cell receptor (beta chain) originates from a study of Ad26.COV2.S vaccination and SARS-CoV-2 variants. Clones were sequenced by immunoSEQ multiplex PCR, and TCRdb holds only the in-frame ones, with some missing. This sample has 350,000 to 450,000 clones, with about nine tenths found just once. The sample's treatment: about 20 received Ad26.COV2.S at low or high dose, single or two shots; a few received placebo; per-sample allocation not given. Day 63 after the first injection of vaccine or placebo was the sampling time. The CDR3 spans 14 residues. With 5 bases removed from V and 8 bases from J, the gap between germline ends came to 16 bases. Germline lookup yields CDR1 SGHVS and CDR2 FNYEAQ.

Sequencing was performed on peripheral blood, taken in a trial of Ad26.COV2.S vaccine versus placebo. This chain links TRBV7-6 with TRBJ2-1; D is unresolved. This TCR derives from a person between 18 and 60 years old who received the Ad26.COV2.S COVID-19 vaccine or a placebo. In DNA form, the CDR3 reads TGTGCCAGCAGCCAGCCCTCGGCTGGGTATGAGCAGTTCTTC. Amino acids: CASSQPSAGYEQFF. Combining the CDR3 with reference TRBV7-6 and TRBJ2-1 gives the whole variable domain GAGVSQSPRYKVTKRGQDVALRCDPISGHVSLYWYRQALGQGPEFLTYFNYEAQQDKSGLPNDRFSAERPEGSISTLTIQRTEQRDSAMYRCASSQPSAGYEQFFGPGTRLTVL.